This TCR beta chain was identified in a study of T cell responses to AZD1222 COVID-19 vaccine (dated by TCRdb to the early 2020s). In terms of the full investigation: A total of 233 trial participants underwent TCR sequencing, of whom about 210 had received two doses of AZD1222 and about 25 had received two doses of the MenACWY control vaccine. Trial participants were enrolled into age subgroups of 18-55, 56-69 and 70-plus years, which contained 148, 28 and 57 TCR-sequenced participants, respectively.

A word on this clone: Its antigen is still unknown. Qualities for individual bases were not recorded, and no much larger clone is one base off.

Overall study outcomes, separate from this receptor: In the small 56-69-year group, the increase in depth fell short of significance, most likely because of low power. Conclusions about previously exposed vaccinees are limited, since just five to seven AZD1222 recipients were seropositive for SARS-CoV-2 at baseline. Nearly half of unique spike-specific TCRs reportedly recognized epitopes outside regions mutated in the B.1.351 and B.1.1.7 variants. After two AZD1222 doses, spike-specific TCR breadth and depth were significantly higher than at day 0 and than in MenACWY recipients. Most participants were white British and females outnumbered males, and the authors suggested that clonal diversity may have been underestimated. The vaccine-associated CD4 TCRs covered the entire spike protein, and the dominant responses fell in regions 160-218 and 743-854. Because no samples from the day 14 peak response were available, repertoires could be characterized only after the peak T cell response.

The CDR3 regions of human TCRbeta chains were analyzed by immunosequencing. The study's processing was this. TCRs in the repertoires were matched against a reference library of SARS-CoV-2-specific TCRs that had been generated with the MIRA antigen-specificity platform. Breadth meant the fraction of unique TCRs that were SARS-CoV-2-associated, whereas depth meant the fraction of total T cells that were SARS-CoV-2-associated. Using the MIRA data, each spike-specific TCR was mapped to the spike region that the TCR reacts to and placed in a CD4 or CD8 class. Log10-transformed breadth and depth values were compared by one-way ANOVA with Sidak's multiple comparisons tests. Entries here come from immuneACCESS through TCRdb and include only in-frame sequences with V and J called. Some clones fail to appear in such tables; in the studies checked, an unresolved V gene covers under half of the shortfall, and the cause of the remainder is unknown. That table is the source of V, J and clone size, and D and trimming were worked out from the DNA. For this sample the table gives more than 85,000 clones, of which 75% to 90% were detected only once. The ten top clones hold 35% to 45% of the sample.

Interpreted using the paper, the time point label stands for: about 28 days (+/-7) after the second vaccine dose. AZD1222 recipients with second doses at about 4 weeks or about 12 weeks were pooled, because spike-specific TCR depth and breadth did not differ between schedules. Vaccinee samples were obtained from the UK trials COV001 and COV002, which included a single-blind randomized controlled phase 2/3 trial of AZD1222 (ChAdOx1 nCoV-19) in healthy adults. Trial participant PBMC samples were collected at day 0 and day 28 after the second dose for TCRbeta chain sequencing. Trimming at the junction amounts to 1 base on V and 3 bases on J, and the germline ends lie 7 bases apart. The CDR3 sequence holds 14 residues, the cysteine and phenylalanine included. Just CDR3 DNA is preserved here, 42 bases in frame from base 1. According to the germline V gene (reference sequence), CDR1 reads LNHDA and CDR2 reads SQIVND.

The V gene is TRBV19 and the J gene is TRBJ1-5; a weak D assignment points to TRBD1 (6 bases agree). This clonotype was sampled from an adult who received the AZD1222 COVID-19 vaccine. Sequences were derived from peripheral blood, sampled 28 days after the second AZD1222 dose. The CDR3 protein is CASSIGQDNQPQHF. The bases read TGTGCCAGTAGTATAGGACAGGACAATCAGCCCCAGCATTTT.